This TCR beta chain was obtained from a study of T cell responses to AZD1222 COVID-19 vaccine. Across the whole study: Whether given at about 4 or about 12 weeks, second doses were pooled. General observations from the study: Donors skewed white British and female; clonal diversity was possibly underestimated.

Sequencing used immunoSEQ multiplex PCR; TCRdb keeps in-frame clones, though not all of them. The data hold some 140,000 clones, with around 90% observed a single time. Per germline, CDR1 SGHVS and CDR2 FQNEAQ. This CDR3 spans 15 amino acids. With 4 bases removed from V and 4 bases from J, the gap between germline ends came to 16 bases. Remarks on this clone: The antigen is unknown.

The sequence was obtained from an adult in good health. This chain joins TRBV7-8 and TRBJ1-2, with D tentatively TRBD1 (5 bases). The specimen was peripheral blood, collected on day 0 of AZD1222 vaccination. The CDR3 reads CASSSYRNPIYGYTF. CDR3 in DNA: TGTGCCAGCAGCTCTTACAGGAATCCGATCTATGGCTACACCTTC.